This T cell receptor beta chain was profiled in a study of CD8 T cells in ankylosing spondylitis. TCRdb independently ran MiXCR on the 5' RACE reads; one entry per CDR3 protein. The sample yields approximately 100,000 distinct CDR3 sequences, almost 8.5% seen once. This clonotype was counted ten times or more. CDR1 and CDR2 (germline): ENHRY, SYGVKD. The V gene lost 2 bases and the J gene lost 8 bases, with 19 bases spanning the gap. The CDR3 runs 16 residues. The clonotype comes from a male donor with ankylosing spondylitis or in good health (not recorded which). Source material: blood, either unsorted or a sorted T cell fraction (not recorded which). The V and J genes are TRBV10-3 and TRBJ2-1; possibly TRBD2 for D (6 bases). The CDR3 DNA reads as TGTGCCATCAGTGAGATTCGGGGGAAGCCACACGATGAGCAGTTCTTC. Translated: CAISEIRGKPHDEQFF.